The clone carrying this T cell receptor (delta chain) was detected a few times. TCRdb lists the protein of a much larger clone for this DNA, which differs at residue 23, so this is likely a read error; the protein given here is translated from the DNA itself. These data originate in a study of γδ T cells in repeated Plasmodium falciparum infection. The overall study: Samples were taken at baseline, before some infections, and 21 days after each. Some Malian samples span acute malaria episodes; others come from no-transmission periods.

TRG and TRD sequences were obtained from every sorted gammadelta sample. TCRdb re-analyzed the multiplex PCR reads via CATT. The sample shows tens of thousands of delta-chain clones, around 1.7% of them seen only once. The CDR3 contains 24 residues. CDR1 and CDR2 (germline): TSWWSYY, QGS. Vgamma9/Vdelta2+ and Vdelta2-negative gammadelta T cells were flow-sorted from PBMC for bulk sequencing. This TCR derives from a pool of human donors (malaria-infected and uninfected, not separated). There is no J gene call, but TRDV1 is given as the V gene; the DNA was not compared with TRDD3, the D call given in the table. Sequenced material: gamma-delta T cells from blood. CDR3: CALGILLGAFPRTGGFGSTDKLTF. CDR3 in DNA: TGTGCTCTTGGGATTCTTCTAGGGGCCTTTCCTAGGACTGGGGGATTTGGAAGCACCGATAAACTCACCTTT.